The next 13 T cell receptor beta chains were all read from a single sample in a study of T cells in Graves' hyperthyroidism and ophthalmopathy. Amplification of TCR beta CDR3 regions was performed using RNA transcripts as template. During a first-round RT-PCR of the TCR CDR3, the HTBI primer set was used. TCRdb re-called the multiplex PCR reads with MiXCR, one entry per CDR3 protein. The table records 600,000 to 850,000 distinct CDR3 sequences, roughly 20% of them present only once. Sequencing used blood. The receptors were gathered from a woman in her fifties or sixties with Graves' hyperthyroidism that later progressed to Graves' ophthalmopathy.

This clonotype was recorded at least ten times. The DNA of the CDR3 is TGTGCCAGCAGCCAAGTAGGACCGGGGGTCTATGGCTACACCTTC. Encoded protein: CASSQVGPGVYGYTF. The chain joins TRBV3-1 to TRBJ1-2; D perhaps matches TRBD1 (5 bases). The CDR3 contains 15 residues. Deletions cut 1 base from V and 4 bases from J, with 13 bases between. Germline loops: CDR1 LGHDT, CDR2 YNNKEL (reference sequence).

In this sample, this clonotype turned up many times. The chain recombines TRBV6-1 with TRBJ2-7; TRBD1 agrees at 7 bases. Trimming cost V 4 bases and J 6 bases; bases outside gene matches: 6. Germline-derived CDR1 and CDR2 are MNHNS and SASEGT. There are 13 residues in the CDR3. This chain's CDR3 is CASSGQGPTEQYF. CDR3 DNA sequence: TGTGCCAGCAGTGGACAGGGACCCACCGAGCAGTACTTC.

The V call is TRBV11-1, the J call TRBJ2-3, with D unresolved. The CDR3 loop spans 17 amino acids. Germline CDR1 SGHAT, CDR2 FQDESV (reference sequence). V dropped 6 bases and J dropped 4 bases, with 23 bases sitting between them. CDR3 sequence reads: CASSSPSDTLGADTQYF. The CDR3 nucleotides read TGTGCCAGCAGTTCCCCCTCTGACACGCTAGGAGCAGATACGCAGTATTTT.

The chain couples TRBV5-1 to TRBJ1-1, with 8 bases that match TRBD1. Germline CDR1 and CDR2: SGHRS and YFSETQ. This CDR3 is built from 15 residues. V trimming: 7 bases; J trimming: 1 base; junction bases outside the gene matches: 9. CDR3 in amino acids: CASHDRGATNTEAFF. DNA for the CDR3: TGCGCCAGCCACGACAGGGGCGCGACGAACACTGAAGCTTTCTTT.

The rearrangement links TRBV29-1 to TRBJ2-2; D gene unclear. CDR1 and CDR2 (germline): SQVTM, ANQGSEA. V dropped 3 bases and J dropped 7 bases, with 9 bases sitting between them. The CDR3 is made up of 12 amino acids. The CDR3 protein is CSVELRVGELFF. The CDR3 nucleotides read TGCAGCGTTGAGTTACGGGTCGGGGAGCTGTTTTTT.

In this sample, this clonotype turned up many times. CDR3 sequence reads: CASRTGLGNQPQHF. CDR3 in DNA: TGTGCCAGCAGGACCGGATTGGGCAATCAGCCCCAGCATTTT. This chain joins TRBV12-3 or TRBV12-4 and TRBJ1-5; D not resolved. Between the trimmed V and J ends, which lost 6 bases and 2 bases, there was a span of 11 bases. The CDR3 has 14 residues.

CDR3 protein: CASGAYNYGYTF. CDR3 DNA: TGTGCCAGCGGGGCTTATAACTATGGCTACACCTTC. This chain joins TRBV16 and TRBJ1-2, with D perhaps matching TRBD1 (5 bases). Germline V gene lookup returns CDR1 KGHSY and CDR2 FQNENV. The CDR3 loop spans 12 amino acids. The V and J ends lost 8 bases and 1 base respectively, with 8 bases between them.

This clonotype has just a few counts. This sequence joins TRBV7-6 and TRBJ2-4, with 10 bases fitting TRBD2. Germline V gives CDR1 SGHVS, CDR2 FNYEAQ. The V segment lost 5 bases and the J segment 4 bases; nucleotides outside the gene matches: 11. The length of the CDR3 is 17 residues. The CDR3 is CASSHGEAGGRKNIQYF. In DNA form, the CDR3 reads TGTGCCAGCAGCCACGGGGAAGCGGGGGGGCGGAAAAACATTCAGTACTTC.

This clonotype came up a few times. The chain is built from TRBV7-6 and TRBJ2-7, with D possibly TRBD2 on 7 matching bases. The CDR3 has 17 residues. The V end lost 1 base, the J end lost 2 bases, and 18 bases lay between the germline ends. Germline V gene sequence: CDR1 SGHVS, CDR2 FNYEAQ. The CDR3 coding sequence is TGTGCCAGCAGCTTAGGGGGGGGGGCGGACCTGGCCTACGAGCAGTACTTC. Its protein is CASSLGGGADLAYEQYF.

J is TRBJ2-3 and V is TRBV12-3 or TRBV12-4; D may be TRBD2 (5 bases). The CDR3 length is 12 residues. V lost 5 bases and J 8 bases, leaving 11 bases between the germline ends. CDR3 amino acids: CASSPYGSTQYF. For the CDR3, the DNA is TGTGCCAGCAGTCCGTATGGGAGTACGCAGTATTTT.

The chain carries TRBV12-3 or TRBV12-4 and TRBJ1-2; unclear D gene. The CDR3 has 12 amino acids. Trimming removed 7 bases from V and 8 bases from J, with 14 bases in between. CDR3 DNA sequence: TGTGCCAGCACTAGGACTTTACCGGGCTACACCTTC. It yields the protein CASTRTLPGYTF.

This clonotype was seen ten or more times. V and J are TRBV6-5 and TRBJ2-5, with D possibly TRBD2 on 6 matching bases. Germline V gene lookup returns CDR1 MNHEY and CDR2 SVGAGI. This CDR3 is 16 amino acids long. V lost 4 bases and J 0 bases, leaving 15 bases between the germline ends. CDR3 nucleotides: TGTGCCAGCAGTTCGGGGGAGTTTGGCAACCAAGAGACCCAGTACTTC. Protein product: CASSSGEFGNQETQYF.

In DNA, the CDR3 is TGTGCCAGCAGCCATGGCGGGGGAACCTACGAGCAGTACTTC. This codes for CASSHGGGTYEQYF. The V gene is TRBV9, the J gene TRBJ2-7, with 7 bases aligning to TRBD2. The length of the CDR3 is 14 residues. The V gene's germline CDR1 is SGDLS and CDR2 YYNGEE. V lost 4 bases, J lost 2 bases, and 6 bases stayed unmatched.